This T cell receptor (beta chain) emerged from a study of blood T cells in healthy people across ages. Germline V gene data show CDR1 as SGHRS and CDR2 as YFSETQ. This CDR3 comprises 15 residues. The germline V and J ends were trimmed by 1 base and 11 bases, with 21 bases remaining between them. A J-beta primer mix and a sample-barcoded 5' primer were used in a second PCR of about 7 to 12 cycles. TCRdb used MiXCR to reprocess the 5' RACE reads, holding one entry per CDR3 protein. The sample contains 890,000 or so distinct CDR3 sequences, roughly 60% of which appear only once. Comments on this clonotype: What it binds is not known.

Study-level results: Age advanced and TCR beta diversity per million T cells fell, roughly linearly. Samples with more naive T cells showed higher observed beta diversity.

Specimen: blood. The clonotype was recovered from a man aged 25 to 40 in good health. This sequence joins TRBV5-1 and TRBJ1-2; D possibly corresponds to TRBD1 (6 bases). CDR3 sequence: CASSLQAGGAAGYTF. In DNA form, the CDR3 reads TGCGCCAGCAGCTTGCAGGCCGGGGGCGCGGCTGGTTACACCTTC.